This entry is about one T cell receptor (beta chain). Its target is unknown. Target depth was 1 in 200,000 to 1 in 1 million T cells, about 10x per clonotype. Profiled with immunoSEQ multiplex PCR; TCRdb holds only in-frame clones, not every one. The table records hundreds of thousands of clones, 80% of them present only once. The data were taken from a study of cytotoxic CD8 clonotypes in ibrutinib-treated CLL. Overall study results and limits: Baseline clonality was higher than in age-matched healthy donors and moved in step with circulating CD8+ T-cell counts.

CDR1 is SGHDT and CDR2 is YYEEEE in the germline V gene. J gave up 5 bases and V 6 bases, and 7 bases lay outside the gene matches. CDR3 size: 13 residues. Cryopreserved PBMCs yielded around 2.1 micrograms of genomic DNA for TCR beta libraries. Sequencing was performed on PBMCs, taken before ibrutinib treatment. This chain joins TRBV5-6 and TRBJ2-7; 8 bases map to TRBD1. The sequence derives from a human donor with chronic lymphocytic leukemia. The CDR3 bases are TGTGCCAGCACCTGGACAGGGTCCGACGAGCAGTACTTC. This gives the protein CASTWTGSDEQYF.